Listed below are T cell receptor beta chains from one sample, sequenced in a study of blood T cell repertoires in COVID-19. Clones were sequenced by immunoSEQ multiplex PCR, and TCRdb holds only the in-frame ones, with some missing. Here the sample spans about 150,000 clones, around 82% being singletons. Specimen: peripheral blood. The receptors stem from a man aged 60 to 75 with acute or convalescent COVID-19. CDR3s include the opening cysteine and the closing phenylalanine or tryptophan. The order of the fields is clone size, V gene, J gene, D gene, CDR3 protein, CDR3 DNA. A D gene is named only where the DNA matches it firmly. Clone size is given for some rows only: seen once, a few or many times, or a class if the clone is expanded.

>-|TRBV24-1|TRBJ2-5|TRBD2
CATSDSSGSGETQYF
TGTGCCACCAGTGACTCTAGCGGGAGTGGAGAGACCCAGTACTTC
>-|TRBV4-1|TRBJ2-1|TRBD1
CASSQDERGTGHNEQFF
TGCGCCAGCAGCCAAGACGAAAGGGGGACAGGCCACAATGAGCAGTTCTTC
>-|TRBV19|TRBJ2-3|-
CASTPTPTDTQYF
TGTGCCAGTACGCCAACTCCCACAGATACGCAGTATTTT
>-|TRBV5-1|TRBJ1-2|TRBD1
CASSSGQGYGYTF
TGCGCCAGCAGCTCAGGACAGGGCTATGGCTACACCTTC
>-|TRBV6-1|TRBJ2-7|-
CASSEAVVEQYF
TGTGCCAGCAGTGAGGCGGTGGTCGAGCAGTACTTC
>-|TRBV18|TRBJ1-2|TRBD1
CASSPGQGEYGYTF
TGTGCCAGCTCACCTGGACAGGGAGAGTATGGCTACACCTTC
>once|TRBV28|TRBJ2-7|-
CASTSTGTPSYEQYF
TGTGCCAGCACCTCCACAGGGACACCTTCCTACGAGCAGTACTTC
>-|TRBV6-5|TRBJ2-7|-
CASSYDSTPYEQYF
TGTGCCAGCAGTTACGACAGTACACCCTACGAGCAGTACTTC
>few|TRBV7-8|TRBJ2-7|TRBD1
CASSLFPGQNEQYF
TGTGCCAGCAGCTTATTCCCGGGACAGAACGAGCAGTACTTC
>-|TRBV9|TRBJ2-7|-
CASSVGGGNYEQYF
TGTGCCAGCAGCGTAGGAGGAGGGAACTACGAGCAGTACTTC
>-|TRBV5-4|TRBJ2-3|TRBD2
CASSSAGGPPSTDTQYF
TGTGCCAGCAGCTCGGCGGGAGGGCCTCCTAGCACAGATACGCAGTATTTT
>-|TRBV5-1|TRBJ2-1|TRBD2
CASSLEGGLAGNNEQFF
TGCGCCAGCAGCTTGGAAGGGGGACTAGCGGGAAACAATGAGCAGTTCTTC
>-|TRBV18|TRBJ1-1|-
CASSPRGGVNTEAFF
TGTGCCAGCTCACCCCGGGGAGGGGTGAACACTGAAGCTTTCTTT
>-|TRBV2|TRBJ1-2|-
CASSEVSGYSGYTF
TGTGCCAGCAGTGAAGTATCCGGTTACAGTGGCTACACCTTC
>few|TRBV9|TRBJ1-2|-
CASSVETASVGYTF
TGTGCCAGCAGCGTAGAAACAGCCTCGGTAGGCTACACCTTC
>-|TRBV30|TRBJ1-3|TRBD1
CAWSSLKQGPEGNTIYF
TGTGCCTGGAGTTCCTTAAAACAGGGGCCTGAAGGAAACACCATATATTTT
>-|TRBV6-5|TRBJ1-5|-
CASSYSSAGGPQHF
TGTGCCAGCAGTTACTCGAGCGCGGGCGGGCCCCAGCATTTT
>once|TRBV7-9|TRBJ1-2|TRBD1
CASSSDRITLIYGYTF
TGTGCCAGCAGCTCGGACAGGATAACTCTAATCTATGGCTACACCTTC
>-|TRBV6-5|TRBJ2-3|TRBD2
CASSYSNWEGSDTQYF
TGTGCCAGCAGTTACTCCAATTGGGAGGGGTCAGATACGCAGTATTTT
>-|TRBV5-1|TRBJ2-3|-
CASTPGVRITDTQYF
TGCGCCAGCACCCCAGGGGTACGGATCACAGATACGCAGTATTTT
>-|TRBV15|TRBJ2-7|TRBD1
CATSRGGTGKSYEQYF
TGTGCCACCAGCAGAGGGGGGACAGGGAAATCCTACGAGCAGTACTTC
>-|TRBV3-1/TRBV3-2|TRBJ2-1|-
CASSSRTVNYNEQFF
TGTGCCAGCAGCAGCCGGACAGTCAACTACAATGAGCAGTTCTTC
>-|TRBV5-1|TRBJ2-2|-
CASSLDLQHRGAVF
TGCGCCAGCAGCCTCGACCTTCAACACCGGGGAGCTGTTTTT
>-|TRBV29-1|TRBJ1-1|TRBD1
CSVGATGGNTEAFF
TGCAGCGTTGGCGCGACAGGGGGCAACACTGAAGCTTTCTTT
>-|TRBV7-9|TRBJ2-5|-
CASSTTGFGQETQYF
TGTGCCAGCAGCACAACGGGGTTCGGCCAAGAGACCCAGTACTTC
>-|TRBV18|TRBJ2-3|TRBD2
CASSPRLAGAPDTQYF
TGTGCCAGCTCACCACGACTAGCGGGAGCTCCAGATACGCAGTATTTT
>-|TRBV7-8|TRBJ1-4|-
CASSFGGSEKLFF
TGTGCCAGCAGCTTCGGGGGGAGTGAAAAACTGTTTTTT
>few|TRBV6-4|TRBJ1-2|TRBD1
CASSLDRGPNYGYTF
TGTGCCAGCAGTCTGGACAGGGGACCTAACTATGGCTACACCTTC
>-|TRBV6-5|TRBJ1-5|-
CASMGHYSNQPQHF
TGTGCCAGCATGGGGCACTATAGCAATCAGCCCCAGCATTTT
>-|TRBV9|TRBJ2-3|-
CASSVGNSGTDTQYF
TGTGCCAGCAGCGTAGGAAATAGCGGAACAGATACGCAGTATTTT
>-|TRBV28|TRBJ2-7|-
CASSLDTRSKQYF
TGTGCCAGCAGTTTAGATACAAGGAGCAAGCAGTACTTC
>-|TRBV28|TRBJ2-3|-
CASSRLGAGADTQYF
TGTGCCAGCAGTCGACTGGGCGCGGGTGCGGATACGCAGTATTTT
>-|TRBV12-3/TRBV12-4|TRBJ2-2|-
CASSSSVAGELFF
TGTGCCAGCAGCTCTTCAGTGGCCGGGGAGCTGTTTTTT
>-|TRBV27|TRBJ2-7|-
CASSSGGSLGYEQYF
TGTGCCAGCAGTTCCGGGGGTAGCCTCGGCTACGAGCAGTACTTC
>-|TRBV27|TRBJ2-6|-
CASSLAGQYSGANVLTF
TGTGCCAGCAGTTTAGCAGGGCAGTACTCTGGGGCCAACGTCCTGACTTTC
>-|TRBV20-1|TRBJ2-1|TRBD2
CSASSGSGEQFF
TGCAGTGCCAGTAGCGGGAGTGGTGAGCAGTTCTTC
>-|TRBV27|TRBJ1-4|TRBD1
CASRPTGGKNEKLFF
TGTGCCAGCCGTCCTACAGGGGGTAAAAATGAAAAACTGTTTTTT
>-|TRBV7-2|TRBJ2-7|TRBD2
CASSLAVSGSAYEQYF
TGTGCCAGCAGCTTAGCGGTTAGCGGGAGTGCTTACGAGCAGTACTTC
>-|TRBV4-1|TRBJ2-1|TRBD2
CASSQERLADYNEQFF
TGCGCCAGCAGCCAAGAGCGACTAGCGGATTACAATGAGCAGTTCTTC
>-|TRBV19|TRBJ1-4|TRBD1
CASSSGTGARKLFF
TGTGCCAGTAGTTCCGGGACAGGGGCGCGAAAACTGTTTTTT
>-|TRBV5-1|TRBJ2-5|TRBD1
CASSLGDRVGETQYF
TGCGCCAGCAGCTTGGGGGACAGGGTTGGGGAGACCCAGTACTTC
>-|TRBV2|TRBJ1-5|-
CASIGQGNQPQHF
TGTGCCAGCATAGGTCAGGGTAATCAGCCCCAGCATTTT
>many|TRBV19|TRBJ2-7|TRBD2
CASSRLAGEDTREQYF
TGTGCCAGTAGTAGGTTAGCGGGAGAGGACACCCGCGAGCAGTACTTC
>once|TRBV9|TRBJ2-7|TRBD2
CASSRTSGIEQYF
TGTGCCAGCAGCCGAACTAGCGGGATCGAACAGTACTTC
>-|TRBV6-2/TRBV6-3|TRBJ2-2|-
CASSYYGARGTGELFF
TGTGCCAGCAGTTACTATGGGGCGCGGGGAACCGGGGAGCTGTTTTTT